The present T cell receptor beta chain was sequenced within a study of blood T cell repertoires in COVID-19. As for the study in general: Nucleic acid was either cDNA or gDNA, and it came from T cells, B-cell-depleted T cells, or PBMCs.

Original processing notes: Estimates of nucleated cell counts were drawn from the amplification of reference gene primers. This table comes from immunoSEQ multiplex PCR, and its TCRdb copy is limited to in-frame clones, with some not included. The V and J calls and clone size are taken from that table; D and trimming were inferred from the DNA. Among about 320,000 clones listed, around 90% were seen once. This clone came up a few times. The length of the CDR3 is 14 residues. V lost 5 bases to trimming and J lost 3 bases, with 13 bases between them. Looked up from germline, CDR1 is MNHEY and CDR2 is SMNVEV (reference sequence).

This receptor was obtained from a woman under 30 who had recovered from COVID-19. The sample comprised PBMCs or T cells enriched from blood (not recorded which). The gene calls are TRBV27 and TRBJ1-1; D is perhaps TRBD1 (6 bases). CDR3 sequence: CASSHRAGDTEAFF. The CDR3 DNA sequence: TGTGCCAGCAGTCACAGGGCCGGGGACACTGAAGCTTTCTTT.